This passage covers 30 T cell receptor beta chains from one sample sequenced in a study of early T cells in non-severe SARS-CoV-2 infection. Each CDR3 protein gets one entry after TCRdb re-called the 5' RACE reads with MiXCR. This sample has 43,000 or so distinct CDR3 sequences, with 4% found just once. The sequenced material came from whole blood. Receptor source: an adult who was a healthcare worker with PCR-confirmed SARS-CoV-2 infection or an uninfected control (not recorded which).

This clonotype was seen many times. The CDR3 protein is CASRSTKQGWPPLHF. CDR3 coding DNA: TGTGCCAGCAGATCGACAAAACAGGGTTGGCCACCCCTCCACTTT. The chain joins TRBV11-2 to TRBJ1-6; possible D gene TRBD1, 6 bases. The CDR3 runs to 15 residues. Germline V gene lookup returns CDR1 SGHAT and CDR2 FQNNGV. Trimming removed 6 bases at V and 11 bases at J, with 20 bases between.

CDR3 protein: CARSSRDELYSNQPQHF. The CDR3 bases are TGTGCCAGAAGCTCCAGAGACGAGCTCTATAGCAATCAGCCCCAGCATTTT. V is TRBV5-3 and J is TRBJ1-5; D not resolved. TRBV5-3 falls under the ORF class, with uncertain function. The CDR3 is made up of 17 amino acids. V was pared by 3 bases and J by 0 bases, with 16 bases between.

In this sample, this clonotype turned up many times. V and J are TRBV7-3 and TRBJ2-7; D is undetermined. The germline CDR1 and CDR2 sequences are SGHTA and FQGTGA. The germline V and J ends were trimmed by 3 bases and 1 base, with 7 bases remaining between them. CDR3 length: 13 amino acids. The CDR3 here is CASSLDPSYEQYF. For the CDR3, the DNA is TGTGCCAGCAGCTTGGACCCATCCTACGAGCAGTACTTC. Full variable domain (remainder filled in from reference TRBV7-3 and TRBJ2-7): GAGVSQTPSNKVTEKGKYVELRCDPISGHTALYWYRQSLGQGPEFLIYFQGTGAADDSGLPNDRFFAVRPEGSVSTLKIQRTERGDSAVYLCASSLDPSYEQYFGPGTRLTVT.

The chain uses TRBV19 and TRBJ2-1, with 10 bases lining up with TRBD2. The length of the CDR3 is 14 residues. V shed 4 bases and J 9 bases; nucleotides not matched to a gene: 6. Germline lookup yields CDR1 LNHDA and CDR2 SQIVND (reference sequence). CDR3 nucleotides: TGTGCCAGTAGTAGTCTAGCGGGAGTTCTTGAGCAGTTCTTC. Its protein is CASSSLAGVLEQFF.

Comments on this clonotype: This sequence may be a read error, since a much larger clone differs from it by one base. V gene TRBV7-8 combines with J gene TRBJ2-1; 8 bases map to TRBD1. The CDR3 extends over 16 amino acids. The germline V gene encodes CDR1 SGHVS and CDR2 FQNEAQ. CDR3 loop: CVSSPKAPGQAHGQFF. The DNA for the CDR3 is TGTGTCAGCAGCCCAAAGGCCCCGGGACAGGCGCATGGGCAGTTCTTC.

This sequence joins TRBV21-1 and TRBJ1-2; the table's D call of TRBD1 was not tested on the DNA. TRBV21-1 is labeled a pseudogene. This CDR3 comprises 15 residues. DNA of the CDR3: TGTGCCAGCAGCAAAACAGGGGCGTTTGGGTATGGCTACACCTTC. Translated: CASSKTGAFGYGYTF.

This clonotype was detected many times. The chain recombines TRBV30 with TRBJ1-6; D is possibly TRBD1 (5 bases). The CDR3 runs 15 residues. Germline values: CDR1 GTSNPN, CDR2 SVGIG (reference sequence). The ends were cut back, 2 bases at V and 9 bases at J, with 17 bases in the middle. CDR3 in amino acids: CAWSPGPTRGSPLHF. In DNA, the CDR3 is TGTGCCTGGAGTCCGGGACCCACCCGCGGTTCACCCCTCCACTTT.

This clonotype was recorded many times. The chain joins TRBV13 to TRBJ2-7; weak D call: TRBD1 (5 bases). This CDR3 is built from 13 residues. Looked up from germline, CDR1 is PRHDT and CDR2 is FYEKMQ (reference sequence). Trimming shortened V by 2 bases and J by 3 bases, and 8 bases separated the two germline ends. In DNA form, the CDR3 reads TGTGCCAGCAGCTTACAGGGAAGCTACGAGCAGTACTTC. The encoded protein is CASSLQGSYEQYF.

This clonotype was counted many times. For the CDR3, the DNA is TGTGCCAGCAGCCCGGTGGGGGGTCAGGGAGCAGATACGCAGTATTTT. Amino acid sequence: CASSPVGGQGADTQYF. The chain joins TRBV11-2 to TRBJ2-3; D might be TRBD2 (6 bases). Germline V lookup: CDR1 SGHAT, CDR2 FQNNGV. V lost 5 bases and J 4 bases, leaving 19 bases between the germline ends. CDR3 length equals 16 residues.

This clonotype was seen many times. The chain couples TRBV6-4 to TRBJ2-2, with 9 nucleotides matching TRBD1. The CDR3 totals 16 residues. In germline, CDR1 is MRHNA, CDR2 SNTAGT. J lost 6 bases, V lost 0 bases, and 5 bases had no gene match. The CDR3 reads CASSDSRTGASGELFF. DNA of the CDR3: TGTGCCAGCAGTGACTCTAGGACAGGGGCGTCCGGGGAGCTGTTTTTT.

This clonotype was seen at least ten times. The CDR3 loop is CAWSVVGQRTGFF. CDR3 sequence (DNA): TGTGCCTGGAGTGTTGTGGGACAGCGAACGGGGTTCTTC. The rearrangement joins TRBV30 to TRBJ2-1, with 7 bases matching TRBD1. The CDR3 spans 13 residues. V dropped 0 bases and J dropped 15; count of bases not matched to a gene: 11. CDR1 GTSNPN and CDR2 SVGIG come from the germline V gene (reference sequence). The full variable domain, rest sourced from reference TRBV30 and TRBJ2-1, is SQTIHQWPATLVQPVGSPLSLECTVEGTSNPNLYWYRQAAGRGLQLLFYSVGIGQISSEVPQNLSASRPQDRQFILSSKKLLLSDSGFYLCAWSVVGQRTGFFGPGTRLTVL.

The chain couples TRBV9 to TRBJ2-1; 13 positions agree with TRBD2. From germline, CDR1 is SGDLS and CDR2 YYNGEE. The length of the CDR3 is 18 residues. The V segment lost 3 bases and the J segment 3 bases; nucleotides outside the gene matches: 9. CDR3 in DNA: TGTGCCAGCAGCGGGACTAGCGGGAGCGGTAGTTTCTACAATGAGCAGTTCTTC. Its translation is CASSGTSGSGSFYNEQFF. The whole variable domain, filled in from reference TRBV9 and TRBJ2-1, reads DSGVTQTPKHLITATGQRVTLRCSPRSGDLSVYWYQQSLDQGLQFLIQYYNGEERAKGNILERFSAQQFPDLHSELNLSSLELGDSALYFCASSGTSGSGSFYNEQFFGPGTRLTVL.

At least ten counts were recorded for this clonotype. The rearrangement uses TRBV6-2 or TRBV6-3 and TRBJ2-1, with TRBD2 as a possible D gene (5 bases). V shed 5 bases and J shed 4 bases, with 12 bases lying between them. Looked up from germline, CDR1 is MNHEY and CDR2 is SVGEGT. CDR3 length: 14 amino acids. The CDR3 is CASSTHRGYNEQFF. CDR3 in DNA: TGTGCCAGCAGTACCCACCGGGGTTACAATGAGCAGTTCTTC.

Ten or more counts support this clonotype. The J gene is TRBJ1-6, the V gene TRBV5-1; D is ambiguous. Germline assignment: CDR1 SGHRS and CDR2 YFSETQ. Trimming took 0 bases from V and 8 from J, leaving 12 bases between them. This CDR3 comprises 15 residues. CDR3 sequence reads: CASSLVPGNHSPLHF. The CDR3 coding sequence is TGCGCCAGCAGCTTGGTCCCGGGGAATCATTCACCCCTCCACTTT.

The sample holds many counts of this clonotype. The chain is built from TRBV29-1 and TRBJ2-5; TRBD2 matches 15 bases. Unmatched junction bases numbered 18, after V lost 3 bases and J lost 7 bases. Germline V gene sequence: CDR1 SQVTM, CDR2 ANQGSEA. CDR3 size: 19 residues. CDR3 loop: CSVERTSGGVPAQGGTQYF. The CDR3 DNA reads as TGCAGCGTTGAGAGGACTAGCGGGGGGGTCCCAGCCCAAGGAGGGACCCAGTACTTC.

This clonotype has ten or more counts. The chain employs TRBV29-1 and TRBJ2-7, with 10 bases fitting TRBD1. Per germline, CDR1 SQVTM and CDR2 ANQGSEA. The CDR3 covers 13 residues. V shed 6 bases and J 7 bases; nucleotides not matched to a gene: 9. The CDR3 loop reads CSVRDRGAMEQYF. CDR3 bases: TGCAGCGTACGGGACAGGGGCGCAATGGAGCAGTACTTC.

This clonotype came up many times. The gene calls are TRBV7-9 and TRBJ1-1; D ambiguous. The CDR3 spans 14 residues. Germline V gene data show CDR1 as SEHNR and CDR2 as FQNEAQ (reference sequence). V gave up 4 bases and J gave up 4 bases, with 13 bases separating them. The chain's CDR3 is CASSSGPRGTEAFF. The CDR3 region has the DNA TGTGCCAGCAGCTCGGGCCCCCGCGGCACTGAAGCTTTCTTT.

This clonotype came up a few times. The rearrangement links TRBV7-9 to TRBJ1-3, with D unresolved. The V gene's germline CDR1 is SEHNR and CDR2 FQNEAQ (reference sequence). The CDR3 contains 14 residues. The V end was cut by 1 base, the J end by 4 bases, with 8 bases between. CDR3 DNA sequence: TGTGCCAGCAGCTTAGTCAACACCGGAAACACCATATATTTT. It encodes CASSLVNTGNTIYF.

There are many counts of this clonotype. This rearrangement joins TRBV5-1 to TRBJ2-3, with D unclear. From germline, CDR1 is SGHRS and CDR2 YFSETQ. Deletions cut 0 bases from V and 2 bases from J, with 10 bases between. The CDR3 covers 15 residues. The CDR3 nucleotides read TGCGCCAGCAGCTTGGGATCAAGGACCACAGATACGCAGTATTTT. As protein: CASSLGSRTTDTQYF. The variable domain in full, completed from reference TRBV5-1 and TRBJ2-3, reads KAGVTQTPRYLIKTRGQQVTLSCSPISGHRSVSWYQQTPGQGLQFLFEYFSETQRNKGNFPGRFSGRQFSNSRSEMNVSTLELGDSALYLCASSLGSRTTDTQYFGPGTRLTVL.

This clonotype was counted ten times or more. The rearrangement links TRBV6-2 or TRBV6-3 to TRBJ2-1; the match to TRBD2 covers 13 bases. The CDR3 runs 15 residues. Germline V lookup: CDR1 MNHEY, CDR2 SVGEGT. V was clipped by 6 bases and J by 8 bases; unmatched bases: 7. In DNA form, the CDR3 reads TGTGCCAGCAGCACCGGACTAGCGGGAGTGTATGAGCAGTTCTTC. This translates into CASSTGLAGVYEQFF.

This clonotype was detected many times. The CDR3 DNA follows: TGTGCCAGCAGCCTCCTAGCGGGCAGGGGTTACGAGCAGTACTTC. Protein: CASSLLAGRGYEQYF. V gene TRBV12-3 or TRBV12-4 combines with J gene TRBJ2-7, with 8 bases fitting TRBD2. V gave up 6 bases and J gave up 4 bases; unmatched junction bases: 11. CDR3 size: 15 residues.

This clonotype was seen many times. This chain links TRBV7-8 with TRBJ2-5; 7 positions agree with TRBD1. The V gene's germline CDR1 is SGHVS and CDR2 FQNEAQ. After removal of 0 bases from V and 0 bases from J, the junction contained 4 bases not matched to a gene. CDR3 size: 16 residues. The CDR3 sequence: CASSLARDSYQETQYF. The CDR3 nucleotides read TGTGCCAGCAGCTTAGCCAGGGACAGCTACCAAGAGACCCAGTACTTC. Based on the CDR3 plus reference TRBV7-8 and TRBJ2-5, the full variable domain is GAGVSQSPRYKVAKRGQDVALRCDPISGHVSLFWYQQALGQGPEFLTYFQNEAQLDKSGLPSDRFFAERPEGSVSTLKIQRTQQEDSAVYLCASSLARDSYQETQYFGPGTRLLVL.

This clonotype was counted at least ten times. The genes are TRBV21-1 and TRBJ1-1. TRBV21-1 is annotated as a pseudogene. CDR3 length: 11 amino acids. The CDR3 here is CASSPRRRAFF. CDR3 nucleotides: TGTGCCAGCAGCCCCAGAAGGAGAGCTTTCTTT.

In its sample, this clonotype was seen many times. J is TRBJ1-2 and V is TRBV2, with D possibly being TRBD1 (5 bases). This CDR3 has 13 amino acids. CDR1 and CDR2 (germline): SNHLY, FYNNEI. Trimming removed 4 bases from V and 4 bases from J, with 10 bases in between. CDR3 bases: TGTGCCAGCAGTGGGGGCAGAGCCTATGGCTACACCTTC. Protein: CASSGGRAYGYTF.

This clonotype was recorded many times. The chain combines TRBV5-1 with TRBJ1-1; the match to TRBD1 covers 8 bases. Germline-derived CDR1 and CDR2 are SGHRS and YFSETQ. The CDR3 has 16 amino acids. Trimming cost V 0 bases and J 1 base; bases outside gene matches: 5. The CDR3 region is CASSLAGQGANTEAFF. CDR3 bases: TGCGCCAGCAGCTTGGCCGGGCAGGGGGCGAACACTGAAGCTTTCTTT.

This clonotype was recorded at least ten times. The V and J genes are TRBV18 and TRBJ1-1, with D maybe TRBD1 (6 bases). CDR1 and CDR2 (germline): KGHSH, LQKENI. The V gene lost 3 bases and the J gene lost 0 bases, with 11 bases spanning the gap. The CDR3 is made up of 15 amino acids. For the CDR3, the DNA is TGTGCCAGCTCACCTCGGACAGAGATGAACACTGAAGCTTTCTTT. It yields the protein CASSPRTEMNTEAFF.

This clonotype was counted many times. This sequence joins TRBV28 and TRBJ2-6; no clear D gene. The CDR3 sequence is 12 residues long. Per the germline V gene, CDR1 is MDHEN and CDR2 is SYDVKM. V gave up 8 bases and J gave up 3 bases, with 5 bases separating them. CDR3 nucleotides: TGTGCCAGCTCATTTGGGGCCAACGTCCTGACTTTC. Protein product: CASSFGANVLTF.

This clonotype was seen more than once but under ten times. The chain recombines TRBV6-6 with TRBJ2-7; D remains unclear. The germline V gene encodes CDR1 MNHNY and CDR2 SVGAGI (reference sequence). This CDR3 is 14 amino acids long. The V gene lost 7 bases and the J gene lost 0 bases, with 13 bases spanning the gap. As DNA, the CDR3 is TGTGCCAGCATCCACCGGACGGACTCCTACGAGCAGTACTTC. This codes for CASIHRTDSYEQYF.

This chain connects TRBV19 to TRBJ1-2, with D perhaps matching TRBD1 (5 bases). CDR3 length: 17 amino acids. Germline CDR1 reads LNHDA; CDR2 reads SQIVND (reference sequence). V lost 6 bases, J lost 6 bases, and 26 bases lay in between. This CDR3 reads CASRNLDRYGARDGYTF. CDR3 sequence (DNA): TGTGCCAGTAGGAATCTCGACCGTTACGGGGCCCGGGATGGCTACACCTTC.

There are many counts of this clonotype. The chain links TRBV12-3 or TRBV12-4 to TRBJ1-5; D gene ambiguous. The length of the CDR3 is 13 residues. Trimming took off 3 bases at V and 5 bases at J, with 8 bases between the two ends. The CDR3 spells CASSFGRDQPQHF. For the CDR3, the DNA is TGTGCCAGCAGTTTTGGGAGGGATCAGCCCCAGCATTTT.